This T cell receptor beta chain is from a study of CD8+ T cells in alopecia areata. Study background: People stayed on tofacitinib for 6 to 18 months, then stopped the drug for 6 months. General study findings and limits: Scalp specimens additionally yield sequences from normal skin's resident alphabeta T cells.

Punch biopsies of lesional scalp, plus peripheral blood, were taken from alopecia areata patients. The CDR3 has 15 residues. The V segment lost 5 bases and the J segment 8 bases; nucleotides outside the gene matches: 6. Germline loops: CDR1 LNHDA, CDR2 SQIVND (reference sequence). Following RNA extraction, reverse transcription yielded cDNA that acted as the sequencing template. Libraries were prepared by immunoSEQ multiplex PCR; TCRdb keeps only in-frame clonotypes and omits some of them. The sample lists fewer than 20,000 clones, 45% to 65% occurring once. As for this clone: The antigen remains unidentified.

This clonotype originated in a human donor with alopecia areata. The genes are TRBV19 and TRBJ2-1; 13 bases are shared with TRBD2. The specimen was skin. The CDR3 spells CASSRTSGSFDEQFF. DNA for the CDR3: TGTGCCAGTAGTCGGACTAGCGGGAGTTTCGATGAGCAGTTCTTC.